This T cell receptor beta chain is from a study of Graves' ophthalmopathy and Graves' hyperthyroidism. On the study more broadly: Investigators collected peripheral blood at initial diagnosis, before any treatment was given. Study outcomes and limitations: Among thyroid clonotypes expanded above 0.001 frequency, most also appeared in blood.

Amplification from RNA transcripts yielded the TCR beta CDR3 regions. The workflow started with a first-round RT-PCR run with HTBI primers and then moved on to a second-round multiplex PCR. Via MiXCR, TCRdb re-called the multiplex PCR reads, giving one row per CDR3 protein. In the table there are hundreds of thousands of distinct CDR3 sequences, about two fifths of which are singletons. In its sample, this clonotype was seen many times. The antigen remains undetermined. No donor had other autoimmune disease, uncontrolled infection, pregnancy or lactation. The sequenced sample consisted of peripheral blood. The clonotype was recovered from an adult man with Graves' ophthalmopathy.

The CDR3 reads CASSPILHLEYTF. DNA of the CDR3: TGTGCCAGCAGCCCGATTCTCCACCTCGAATACACCTTC. The genes are TRBV7-9 and TRBJ1-2; D is unclear. Trimming stripped 5 bases from V and 11 bases from J, with 18 bases between. Per germline, CDR1 SEHNR and CDR2 FQNEAQ (reference sequence). The CDR3 loop spans 13 amino acids.